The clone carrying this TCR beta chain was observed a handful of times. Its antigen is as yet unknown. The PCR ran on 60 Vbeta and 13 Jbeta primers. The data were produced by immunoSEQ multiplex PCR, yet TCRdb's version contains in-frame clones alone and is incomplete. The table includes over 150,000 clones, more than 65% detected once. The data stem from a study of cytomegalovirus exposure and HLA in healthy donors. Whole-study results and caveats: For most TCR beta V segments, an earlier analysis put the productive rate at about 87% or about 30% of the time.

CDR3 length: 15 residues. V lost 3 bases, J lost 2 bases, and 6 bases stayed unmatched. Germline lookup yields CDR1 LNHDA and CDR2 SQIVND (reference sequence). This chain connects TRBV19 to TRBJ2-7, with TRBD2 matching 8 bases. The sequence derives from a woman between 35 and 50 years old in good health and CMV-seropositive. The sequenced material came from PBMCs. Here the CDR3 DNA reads TGTGCCAGTAGTATGAAGAGCGGGGGTACCTACGAGCAGTACTTC. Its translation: CASSMKSGGTYEQYF.